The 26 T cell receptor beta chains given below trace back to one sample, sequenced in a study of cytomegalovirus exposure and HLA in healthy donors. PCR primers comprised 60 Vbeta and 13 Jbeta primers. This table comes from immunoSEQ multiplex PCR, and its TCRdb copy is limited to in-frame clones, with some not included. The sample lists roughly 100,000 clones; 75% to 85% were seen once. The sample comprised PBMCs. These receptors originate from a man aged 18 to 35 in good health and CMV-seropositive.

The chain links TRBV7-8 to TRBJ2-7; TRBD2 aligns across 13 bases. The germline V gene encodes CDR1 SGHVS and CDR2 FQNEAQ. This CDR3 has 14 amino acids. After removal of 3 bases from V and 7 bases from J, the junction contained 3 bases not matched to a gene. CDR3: CASSLAGLAGEQYF. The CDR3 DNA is TGTGCCAGCAGCTTGGCGGGACTAGCGGGGGAGCAGTACTTC.

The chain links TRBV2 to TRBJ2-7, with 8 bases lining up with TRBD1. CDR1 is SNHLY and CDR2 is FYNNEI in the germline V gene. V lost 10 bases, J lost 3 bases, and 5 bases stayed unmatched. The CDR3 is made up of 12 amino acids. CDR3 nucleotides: TGTGCCACCCAGGACAGGGACTACGAGCAGTACTTC. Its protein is CATQDRDYEQYF.

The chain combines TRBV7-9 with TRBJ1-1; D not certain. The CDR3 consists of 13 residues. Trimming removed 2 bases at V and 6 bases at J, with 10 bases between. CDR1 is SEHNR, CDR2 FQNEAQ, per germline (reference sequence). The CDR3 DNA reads TGTGCCAGCAGCTTACTCCAGAGGGCTGAAGCTTTCTTT. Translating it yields CASSLLQRAEAFF.

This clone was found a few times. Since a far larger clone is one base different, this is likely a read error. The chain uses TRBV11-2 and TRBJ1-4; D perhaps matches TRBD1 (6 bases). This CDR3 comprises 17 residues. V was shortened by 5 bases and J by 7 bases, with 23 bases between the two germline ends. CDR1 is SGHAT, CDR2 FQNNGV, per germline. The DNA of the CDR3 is TGTGCCAGCAGCGTAACTCCCATCTGGACAGAGTGTGAAAAACTGTTTTTT. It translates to CASSVTPIWTECEKLFF. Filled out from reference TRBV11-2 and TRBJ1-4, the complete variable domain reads EAGVAQSPRYKIIEKRQSVAFWCNPISGHATLYWYQQILGQGPKLLIQFQNNGVVDDSQLPKDRFSAERLKGVDSTLKIQPAKLEDSAVYLCASSVTPIWTECEKLFFGSGTQLSVL.

The CDR3 nucleotides read TGCAGTGCTGGGACTAGCTGGGGCGGGGAGCTGTTTTTT. Translating gives CSAGTSWGGELFF. The chain links TRBV29-1 to TRBJ2-2, with TRBD2 matching 9 bases. Germline V gives CDR1 SQVTM, CDR2 ANQGSEA. The CDR3 extends over 13 amino acids.

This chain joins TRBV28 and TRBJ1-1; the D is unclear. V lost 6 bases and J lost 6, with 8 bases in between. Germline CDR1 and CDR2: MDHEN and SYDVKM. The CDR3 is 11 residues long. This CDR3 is CASSQAPEAFF. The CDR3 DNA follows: TGTGCCAGCAGCCAAGCCCCTGAAGCTTTCTTT.

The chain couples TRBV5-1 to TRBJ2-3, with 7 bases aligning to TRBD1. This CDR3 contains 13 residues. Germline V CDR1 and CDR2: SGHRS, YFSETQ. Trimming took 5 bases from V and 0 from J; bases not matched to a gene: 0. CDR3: CASRQGSTDTQYF. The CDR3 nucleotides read TGCGCCAGCAGACAGGGGAGCACAGATACGCAGTATTTT.

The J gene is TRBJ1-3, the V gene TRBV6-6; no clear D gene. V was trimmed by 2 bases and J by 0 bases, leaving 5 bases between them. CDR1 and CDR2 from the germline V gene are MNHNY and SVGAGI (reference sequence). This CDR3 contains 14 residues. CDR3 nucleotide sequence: TGTGCCAGCAGTTACAGCGACTCTGGAAACACCATATATTTT. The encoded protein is CASSYSDSGNTIYF.

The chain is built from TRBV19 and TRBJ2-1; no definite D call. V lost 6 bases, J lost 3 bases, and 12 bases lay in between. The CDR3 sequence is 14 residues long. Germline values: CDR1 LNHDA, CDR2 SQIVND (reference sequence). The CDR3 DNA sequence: TGTGCCAGTAGGTCACTTATACTCTACAATGAGCAGTTCTTC. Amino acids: CASRSLILYNEQFF.

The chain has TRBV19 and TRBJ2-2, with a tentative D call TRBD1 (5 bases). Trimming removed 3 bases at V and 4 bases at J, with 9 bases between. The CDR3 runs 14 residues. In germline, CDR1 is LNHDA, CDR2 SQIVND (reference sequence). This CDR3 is CASSMGRATGELFF. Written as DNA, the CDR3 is TGTGCCAGTAGTATGGGCAGGGCCACCGGGGAGCTGTTTTTT.

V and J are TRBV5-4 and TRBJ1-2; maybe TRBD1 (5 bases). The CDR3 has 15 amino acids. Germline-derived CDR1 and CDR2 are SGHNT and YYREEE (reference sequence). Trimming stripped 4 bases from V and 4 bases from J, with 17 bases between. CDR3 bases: TGTGCCAGCAGCCCGTCGTCGGACATCGGCTATGGCTACACCTTC. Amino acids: CASSPSSDIGYGYTF.

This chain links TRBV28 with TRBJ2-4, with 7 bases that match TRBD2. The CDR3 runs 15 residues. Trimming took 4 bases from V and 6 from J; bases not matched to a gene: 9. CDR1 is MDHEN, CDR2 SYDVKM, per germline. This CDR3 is CASSYEPGGRNIQYF. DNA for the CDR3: TGTGCCAGCAGTTACGAACCCGGGGGGAGAAACATTCAGTACTTC.

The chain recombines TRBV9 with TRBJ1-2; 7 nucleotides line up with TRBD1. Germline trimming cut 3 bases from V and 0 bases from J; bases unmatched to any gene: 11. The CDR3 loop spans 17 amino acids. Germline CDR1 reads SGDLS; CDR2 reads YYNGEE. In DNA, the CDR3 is TGTGCCAGCAGCGACGACAGGGACGAATTAGCTAACTATGGCTACACCTTC. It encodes CASSDDRDELANYGYTF.

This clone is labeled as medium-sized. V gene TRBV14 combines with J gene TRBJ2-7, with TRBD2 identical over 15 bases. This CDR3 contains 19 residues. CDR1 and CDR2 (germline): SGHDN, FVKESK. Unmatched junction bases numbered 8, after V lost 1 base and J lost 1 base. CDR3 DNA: TGTGCCAGCAGCCAAGGCCCCTGGACTAGCGGGGGGGTATCCTACGAGCAGTACTTC. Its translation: CASSQGPWTSGGVSYEQYF.

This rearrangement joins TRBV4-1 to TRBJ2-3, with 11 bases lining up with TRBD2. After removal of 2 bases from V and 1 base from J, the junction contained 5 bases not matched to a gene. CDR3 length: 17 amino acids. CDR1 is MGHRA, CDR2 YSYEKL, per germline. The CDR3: CASSQKTSGKGTDTQYF. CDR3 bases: TGCGCCAGCAGCCAAAAGACTAGCGGGAAAGGCACAGATACGCAGTATTTT.

CDR3 nucleotides: TGCGCCAGCAGTCAAGACGTCGGGGGAACTGAAGCTTTCTTT. Protein product: CASSQDVGGTEAFF. V usage is TRBV23-1 and J usage is TRBJ1-1, with a tentative D call TRBD1 (5 bases). TRBV23-1 is recorded as an ORF, its role being uncertain. Trimming removed 2 bases from V and 5 bases from J, with 12 bases in between. The CDR3 extends over 14 amino acids.

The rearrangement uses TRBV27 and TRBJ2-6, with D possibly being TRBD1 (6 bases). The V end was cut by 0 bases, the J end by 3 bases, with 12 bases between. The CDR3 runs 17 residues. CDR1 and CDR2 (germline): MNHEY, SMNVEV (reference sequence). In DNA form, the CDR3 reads TGTGCCAGCAGTTTATCCCCAAGGGGGATTGGGGCCAACGTCCTGACTTTC. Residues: CASSLSPRGIGANVLTF.

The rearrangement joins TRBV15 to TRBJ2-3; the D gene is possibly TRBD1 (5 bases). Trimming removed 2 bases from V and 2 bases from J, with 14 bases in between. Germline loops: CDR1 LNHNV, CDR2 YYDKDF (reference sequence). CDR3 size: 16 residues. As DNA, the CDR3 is TGTGCCACCAGCAGACGCAGGGTGGGCGCCACAGATACGCAGTATTTT. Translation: CATSRRRVGATDTQYF. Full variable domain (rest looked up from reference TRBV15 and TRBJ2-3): DAMVIQNPRYQVTQFGKPVTLSCSQTLNHNVMYWYQQKSSQAPKLLFHYYDKDFNNEADTPDNFQSRRPNTSFCFLDIRSPGLGDTAMYLCATSRRRVGATDTQYFGPGTRLTVL.

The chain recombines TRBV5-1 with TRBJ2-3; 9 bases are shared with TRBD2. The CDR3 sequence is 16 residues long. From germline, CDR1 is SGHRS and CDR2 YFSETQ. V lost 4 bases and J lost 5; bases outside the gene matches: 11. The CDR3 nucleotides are TGCGCCAGCAGCCCTAATAGCGGGGGAATTGGAGATACGCAGTATTTT. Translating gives CASSPNSGGIGDTQYF. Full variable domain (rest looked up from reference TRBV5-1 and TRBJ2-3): KAGVTQTPRYLIKTRGQQVTLSCSPISGHRSVSWYQQTPGQGLQFLFEYFSETQRNKGNFPGRFSGRQFSNSRSEMNVSTLELGDSALYLCASSPNSGGIGDTQYFGPGTRLTVL.

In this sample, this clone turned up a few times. The chain's CDR3 is CASSLDMAVNEKLFF. In DNA, the CDR3 is TGTGCCAGCAGCTTGGATATGGCAGTTAATGAAAAACTGTTTTTT. The rearrangement joins TRBV5-4 to TRBJ1-4; D uncertain. This CDR3 comprises 15 residues. The germline V gene encodes CDR1 SGHNT and CDR2 YYREEE (reference sequence). V was clipped by 0 bases and J by 4 bases, with 10 bases between them.

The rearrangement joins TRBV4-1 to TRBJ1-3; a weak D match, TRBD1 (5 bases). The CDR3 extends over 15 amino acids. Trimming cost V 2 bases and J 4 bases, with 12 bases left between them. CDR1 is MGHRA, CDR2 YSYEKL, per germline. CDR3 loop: CASSQTGLQGNTIYF. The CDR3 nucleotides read TGCGCCAGCAGCCAAACGGGACTTCAGGGAAACACCATATATTTT.

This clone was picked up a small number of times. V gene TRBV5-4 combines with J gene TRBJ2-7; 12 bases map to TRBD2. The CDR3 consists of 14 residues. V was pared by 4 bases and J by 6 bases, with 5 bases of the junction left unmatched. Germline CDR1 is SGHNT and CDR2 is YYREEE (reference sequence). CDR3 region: CASSKLAGGTEQYF. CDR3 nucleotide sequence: TGTGCCAGCAGCAAACTAGCGGGGGGTACCGAGCAGTACTTC.

CDR3 in amino acids: CASSDWRTATNYGYTF. The CDR3 DNA reads TGTGCCAGCAGTGATTGGCGGACAGCTACTAACTATGGCTACACCTTC. This chain connects TRBV2 to TRBJ1-2, with D maybe TRBD1 (6 bases). The V end lost 3 bases, the J end lost 0 bases, and 14 bases lay between the germline ends. Per germline, CDR1 SNHLY and CDR2 FYNNEI. This CDR3 spans 16 amino acids.

The CDR3 nucleotides read TGTGCCAGCATCTCCCCATGGGGGCCAAACACCGGGGAGCTGTTTTTT. It codes for CASISPWGPNTGELFF. The V gene is TRBV2, the J gene TRBJ2-2, with D perhaps TRBD1 (6 bases). CDR1 is SNHLY and CDR2 is FYNNEI in the germline V gene. CDR3 length: 16 amino acids. V gave up 7 bases and J gave up 2 bases, with 17 bases separating them.

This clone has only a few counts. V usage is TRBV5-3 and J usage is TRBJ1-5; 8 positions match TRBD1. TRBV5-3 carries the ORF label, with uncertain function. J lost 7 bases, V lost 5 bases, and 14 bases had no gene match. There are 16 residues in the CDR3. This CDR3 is CARSSQTGVSLQPQHF. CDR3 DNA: TGTGCCAGAAGTTCTCAGACAGGGGTTTCCTTACAGCCCCAGCATTTT.

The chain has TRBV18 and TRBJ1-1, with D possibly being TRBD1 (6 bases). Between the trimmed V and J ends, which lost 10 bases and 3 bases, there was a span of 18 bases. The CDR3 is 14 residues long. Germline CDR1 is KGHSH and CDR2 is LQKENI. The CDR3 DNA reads TGTGCCACCTCCTGGGGGGCGGGAGACACTGAAGCTTTCTTT. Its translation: CATSWGAGDTEAFF.